This TCR beta chain was recovered during a study of OX40 agonist ivuxolimab in advanced cancers. Assay used: immunoSEQ multiplex PCR; TCRdb lists only in-frame clones, some missing. The repertoire holds over 60,000 clones, with 89% as singletons. The TCR comes from an adult with an advanced solid tumor such as melanoma, head and neck, liver or kidney cancer. The sample consisted of CD4+ or CD8+ T cells sorted from blood, taken in a trial of the OX40 agonist ivuxolimab.

The CDR3 coding sequence is TGTGCCAGCAGCTGGAAGGGTAGTTGGACCCAGTACTTC. Protein product: CASSWKGSWTQYF. J is TRBJ2-5 and V is TRBV7-2; D gene uncertain. Trimming left V 4 bases short and J 7 bases short, with 13 bases between. The CDR3 is made up of 13 amino acids. CDR1 is SGHTA, CDR2 FQGNSA, per germline. Supplemented by reference TRBV7-2 and TRBJ2-5, the full variable domain reads GAGVSQSPSNKVTEKGKDVELRCDPISGHTALYWYRQSLGQGLEFLIYFQGNSAPDKSGLPSDRFSAERTGGSVSTLTIQRTQQEDSAVYLCASSWKGSWTQYFGPGTRLLVL.